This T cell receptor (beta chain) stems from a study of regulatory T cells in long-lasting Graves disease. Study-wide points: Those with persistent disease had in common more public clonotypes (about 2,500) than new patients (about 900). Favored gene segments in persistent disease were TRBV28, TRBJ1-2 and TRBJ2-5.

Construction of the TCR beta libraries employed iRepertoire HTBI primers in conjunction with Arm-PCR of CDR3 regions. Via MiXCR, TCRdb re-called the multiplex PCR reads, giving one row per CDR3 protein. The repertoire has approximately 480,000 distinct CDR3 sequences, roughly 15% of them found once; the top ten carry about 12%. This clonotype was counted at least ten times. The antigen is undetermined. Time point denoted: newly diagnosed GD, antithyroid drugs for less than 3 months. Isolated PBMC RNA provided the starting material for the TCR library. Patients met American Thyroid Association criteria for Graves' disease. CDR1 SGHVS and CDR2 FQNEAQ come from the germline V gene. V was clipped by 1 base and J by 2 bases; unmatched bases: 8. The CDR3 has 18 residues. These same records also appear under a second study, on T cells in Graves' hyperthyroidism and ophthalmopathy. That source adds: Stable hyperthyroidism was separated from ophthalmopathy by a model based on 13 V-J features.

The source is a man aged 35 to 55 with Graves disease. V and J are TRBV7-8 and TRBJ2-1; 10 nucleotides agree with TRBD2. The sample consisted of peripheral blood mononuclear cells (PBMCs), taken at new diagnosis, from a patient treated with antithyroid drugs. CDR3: CASSLVRTSGRAYNEQFF. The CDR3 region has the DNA TGTGCCAGCAGCTTAGTCCGCACCAGCGGGAGGGCCTACAATGAGCAGTTCTTC. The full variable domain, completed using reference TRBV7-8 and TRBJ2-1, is GAGVSQSPRYKVAKRGQDVALRCDPISGHVSLFWYQQALGQGPEFLTYFQNEAQLDKSGLPSDRFFAERPEGSVSTLKIQRTQQEDSAVYLCASSLVRTSGRAYNEQFFGPGTRLTVL.